The entry below describes one T cell receptor beta chain. No antigen is known for it. Sequenced by immunoSEQ multiplex PCR; TCRdb stores in-frame clones only, minus some. The table records 40,000 to 45,000 clones, 75% to 90% of them present only once. This sample is drawn from a study of OX40 agonist ivuxolimab in advanced cancers. Study-wide background: Among those enrolled, mean age was about 58 years (range roughly 20 to 79) and about 81% were male. Among those treated, three patients had partial responses, one with hepatocellular carcinoma and two with cutaneous melanoma. General study points: Some nonresponders likewise displayed low normalized T-cell clonal expansion.

The CDR3 is 13 residues long. V was cut by 1 base and J by 4 bases, with 7 bases left in between. Germline V lookup: CDR1 SNHLY, CDR2 FYNNEI. This clonotype was sampled from an adult with an advanced solid tumor such as melanoma, head and neck, liver or kidney cancer. The genes are TRBV2 and TRBJ1-1; D is undetermined. Here the sequenced sample was CD4+ or CD8+ T cells sorted from blood, taken in a trial of the OX40 agonist ivuxolimab. CDR3 nucleotides: TGTGCCAGCAGTGAAGTGTCAGCCACTGAAGCTTTCTTT. Its translation: CASSEVSATEAFF. Combining the CDR3 with reference TRBV2 and TRBJ1-1 gives the whole variable domain EPEVTQTPSHQVTQMGQEVILRCVPISNHLYFYWYRQILGQKVEFLVSFYNNEISEKSEIFDDQFSVERPDGSNFTLKIRSTKLEDSAMYFCASSEVSATEAFFGQGTRLTVV.